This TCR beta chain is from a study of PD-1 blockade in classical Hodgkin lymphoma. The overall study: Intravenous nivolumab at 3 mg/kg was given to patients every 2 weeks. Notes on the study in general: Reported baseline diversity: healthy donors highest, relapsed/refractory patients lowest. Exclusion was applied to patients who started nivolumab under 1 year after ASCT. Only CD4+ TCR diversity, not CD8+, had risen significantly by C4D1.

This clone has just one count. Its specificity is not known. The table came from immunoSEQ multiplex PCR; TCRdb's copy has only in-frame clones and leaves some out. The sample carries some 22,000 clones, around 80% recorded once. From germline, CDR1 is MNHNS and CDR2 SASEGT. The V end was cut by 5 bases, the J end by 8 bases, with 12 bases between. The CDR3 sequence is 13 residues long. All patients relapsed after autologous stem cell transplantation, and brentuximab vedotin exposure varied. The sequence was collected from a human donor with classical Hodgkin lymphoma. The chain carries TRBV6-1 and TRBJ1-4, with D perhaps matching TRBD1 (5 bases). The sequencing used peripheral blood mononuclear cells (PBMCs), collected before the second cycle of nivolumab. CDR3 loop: CASSLYPGEKLFF. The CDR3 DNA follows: TGTGCCAGCAGTCTATATCCAGGGGAAAAACTGTTTTTT.